The 14 T cell receptor beta chains presented below share a single source sample, sequenced in a study of STAT5B mutations in CD4+ large granular lymphocyte leukemia. Some clones are missing from TCRdb's copy, which holds only in-frame ones; the method was immunoSEQ multiplex PCR. The repertoire holds about 35,000 clones, 68% seen once, with 1.5% to 2% in the top ten. The sequencing input was CD4+ T cells from blood buffy coats. These receptors were taken from a human donor in good health.

The chain joins TRBV18 to TRBJ2-7, with 10 bases lining up with TRBD1. CDR3 length: 14 residues. J gave up 4 bases and V 3 bases, and 3 bases lay outside the gene matches. Germline V gene sequence: CDR1 KGHSH, CDR2 LQKENI. CDR3 region: CASSPGQGLYEQYF. In nucleotides, the CDR3 is TGTGCCAGCTCACCGGGACAGGGGTTGTACGAGCAGTACTTC.

The rearrangement links TRBV28 to TRBJ1-2, with D perhaps matching TRBD1 (5 bases). Between the trimmed V and J ends, which lost 6 bases and 6 bases, there was a span of 14 bases. Per germline, CDR1 MDHEN and CDR2 SYDVKM. This CDR3 has 13 residues. The CDR3 region is CASSPGRLNGYTF. Here the CDR3 DNA reads TGTGCCAGCAGCCCGGGACGCCTAAATGGCTACACCTTC.

V and J are TRBV27 and TRBJ2-6; no reliable D call. Germline loops: CDR1 MNHEY, CDR2 SMNVEV (reference sequence). The CDR3 length is 15 residues. With 6 bases removed from V and 2 bases from J, the gap between germline ends came to 11 bases. The CDR3 DNA reads TGTGCCAGCAGCCTAGGTGGGGCTGGGGCCAACGTCCTGACTTTC. Translation: CASSLGGAGANVLTF.

The rearrangement joins TRBV6-1 to TRBJ1-2, with 7 positions matching TRBD1. CDR1 MNHNS and CDR2 SASEGT come from the germline V gene. The CDR3 has 15 residues. With V trimmed by 2 bases and J by 4 bases, 7 bases remained unmatched. CDR3 sequence reads: CASSEQGGVGYGYTF. DNA for the CDR3: TGTGCCAGCAGTGAACAAGGGGGCGTCGGCTATGGCTACACCTTC.

This clone was seen a handful of times. The chain carries TRBV7-9 and TRBJ2-2; D gene unclear. The CDR3 runs to 14 residues. Per germline, CDR1 SEHNR and CDR2 FQNEAQ (reference sequence). Between the trimmed V and J ends, which lost 2 bases and 6 bases, there was a span of 10 bases. As DNA, the CDR3 is TGTGCCAGCAGCTTATCACATACGGCCGGGGAGCTGTTTTTT. Its translation: CASSLSHTAGELFF.

The J gene is TRBJ2-5, the V gene TRBV5-1, with D hard to call. CDR1 is SGHRS, CDR2 YFSETQ, per germline. The CDR3 covers 13 residues. V lost 3 bases, J lost 3 bases, and 9 bases lay in between. The DNA for the CDR3 is TGCGCCAGCAGCTACGGTGAGAAAGAGACCCAGTACTTC. Amino acid sequence: CASSYGEKETQYF.

This clone was picked up one time. The V call is TRBV6-6, the J call TRBJ1-1, with 9 bases lining up with TRBD1. Germline values: CDR1 MNHNY, CDR2 SVGAGI (reference sequence). The CDR3 is 14 residues long. V trimming: 4 bases; J trimming: 10 bases; junction bases outside the gene matches: 10. CDR3 loop: CASSSDRGQDGAFF. The DNA of the CDR3 is TGTGCCAGCAGTTCGGACAGGGGACAAGATGGAGCTTTCTTT.

The rearrangement uses TRBV7-6 and TRBJ1-1, with D perhaps matching TRBD1 (5 bases). Germline CDR1 SGHVS, CDR2 FNYEAQ. Trimming left V 0 bases short and J 0 bases short, with 14 bases between. The CDR3 has 17 residues. The CDR3 spells CASSLAPRGNMNTEAFF. In DNA form, the CDR3 reads TGTGCCAGCAGCTTAGCTCCTAGGGGCAACATGAACACTGAAGCTTTCTTT.

The chain links TRBV9 to TRBJ2-7; possibly TRBD1 for D (5 bases). Germline CDR1 and CDR2: SGDLS and YYNGEE. V lost 4 bases and J lost 2, with 16 bases in between. This CDR3 is 15 amino acids long. The CDR3 loop is CASSSSAGLPYEQYF. DNA of the CDR3: TGTGCCAGCAGCAGCTCCGCAGGGTTACCCTACGAGCAGTACTTC.

V is TRBV18 and J is TRBJ2-5, with 9 bases fitting TRBD1. V shed 4 bases and J 3 bases; nucleotides not matched to a gene: 3. CDR1 is KGHSH, CDR2 LQKENI, per germline. The CDR3 is 14 residues long. The CDR3 sequence is CASSQDRGEETQYF. The CDR3 DNA sequence: TGTGCCAGCTCACAAGACAGGGGGGAAGAGACCCAGTACTTC.

The V gene is TRBV19, the J gene TRBJ1-2; D may be TRBD1 (6 bases). V shed 10 bases and J shed 4 bases, with 16 bases lying between them. CDR1 is LNHDA and CDR2 is SQIVND in the germline V gene (reference sequence). The CDR3 contains 13 residues. Written as DNA, the CDR3 is TGTGCCACCGCTGAAAGCAGGGGCTATGGCTACACCTTC. Translating it yields CATAESRGYGYTF.

The gene calls are TRBV6-5 and TRBJ2-5; 9 nucleotides agree with TRBD2. In germline, CDR1 is MNHEY, CDR2 SVGAGI. The CDR3 totals 15 residues. V was pared by 4 bases and J by 4 bases, with 7 bases of the junction left unmatched. The CDR3 loop reads CASSSRRGGPETQYF. The CDR3 DNA is TGTGCCAGCAGTTCACGGCGGGGGGGCCCAGAGACCCAGTACTTC.

The chain combines TRBV11-2 with TRBJ2-1; 10 bases agree with TRBD2. Germline trimming cut 0 bases from V and 4 bases from J; bases unmatched to any gene: 9. The CDR3 is 18 amino acids. Germline V gene sequence: CDR1 SGHAT, CDR2 FQNNGV. For the CDR3, the DNA is TGTGCCAGCAGCTTAGATGGAGCGGGGGGGCCTCCTTACAATGAGCAGTTCTTC. Amino acids: CASSLDGAGGPPYNEQFF.

This chain links TRBV5-8 with TRBJ1-6, with 8 nucleotides matching TRBD1. The CDR3 has 17 amino acids. V was clipped by 0 bases and J by 4 bases; unmatched bases: 6. CDR1 SGHTS and CDR2 YDEGEE come from the germline V gene. CDR3 region: CASSLGPQGAYNSPLHF. In nucleotides, the CDR3 is TGTGCCAGCAGCTTGGGCCCTCAGGGGGCTTATAATTCACCCCTCCACTTT.